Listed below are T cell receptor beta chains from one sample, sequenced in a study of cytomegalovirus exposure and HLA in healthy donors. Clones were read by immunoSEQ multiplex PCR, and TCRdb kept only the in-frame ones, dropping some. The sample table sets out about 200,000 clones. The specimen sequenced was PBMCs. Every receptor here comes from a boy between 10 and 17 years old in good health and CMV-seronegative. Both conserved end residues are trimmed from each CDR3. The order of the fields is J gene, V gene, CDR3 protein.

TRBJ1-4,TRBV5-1,ASSLGVTGANEKLF
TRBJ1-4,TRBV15,ATSRAPGQGAEKLF
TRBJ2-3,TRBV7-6,ASSLQRGGTDTQY
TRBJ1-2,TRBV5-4,ASSSNRGFYGYT
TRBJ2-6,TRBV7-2,ASRQGGNSGANVLT
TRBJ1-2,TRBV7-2,ASSFTGKSGYT
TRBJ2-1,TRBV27,ASSRPGVGVRNEQF
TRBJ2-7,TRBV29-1,SVETDSPPYEQY
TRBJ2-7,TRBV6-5,ASSYSGTGWNEQY
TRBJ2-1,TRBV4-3,ASSQLASEGAWNEQF
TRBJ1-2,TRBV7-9,ASTVNRVDYGYT
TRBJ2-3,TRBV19,ASSSTADTQY
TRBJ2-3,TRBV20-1,SARVADTQY
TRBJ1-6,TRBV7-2,ASSLVGQSNSPLH
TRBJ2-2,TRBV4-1,ASSREVGTPNGELF
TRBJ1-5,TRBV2,ASSDRVSNQPQH
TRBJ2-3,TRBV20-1,SASLQDTQY
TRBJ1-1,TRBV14,ASSQDGRGHFNTEAF
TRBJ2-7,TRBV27,ASSSFTGYEQY
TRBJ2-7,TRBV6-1,ASSDRQEYNEQY
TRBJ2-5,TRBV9,ASSVGGLETQY
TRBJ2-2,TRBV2,ANGQRNTGELF
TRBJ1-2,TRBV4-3,ASSQGLDYGYT
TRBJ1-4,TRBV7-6,ASKSPGQGNEKLF
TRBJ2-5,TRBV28,ASSPGRARETQY
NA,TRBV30,AWRFAGEQY
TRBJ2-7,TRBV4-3,ASSQEEGSGAPRQY
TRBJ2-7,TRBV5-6,ASSLAQGIRDEQY
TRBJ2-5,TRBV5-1,ASSLVRGGPETQY
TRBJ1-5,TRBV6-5,ASSYQGSNQPQH
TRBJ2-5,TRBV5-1,ASSILPRDSRETQY
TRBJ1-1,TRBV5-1,ASSFPGQGTEAF
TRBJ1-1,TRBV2,ASSLRGGNTEAF
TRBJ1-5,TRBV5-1,ASSLASDQPQH
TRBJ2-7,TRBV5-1,ASRSGGAYEQY
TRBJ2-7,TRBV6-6,ASSSDSHHEQY
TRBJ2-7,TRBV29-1,SVEGQGYEQY
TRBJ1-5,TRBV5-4,ASSFDQNQPQH
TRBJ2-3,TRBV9,ASSPGVAGGPRNTQY
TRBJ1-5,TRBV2,ASSDRVGGSPQH
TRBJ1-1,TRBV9,ASSGTGARGRTEAF
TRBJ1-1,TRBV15,ATSSHKEVEAF
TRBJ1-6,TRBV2,ARGRGNSPLH
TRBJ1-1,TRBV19,ASSIGPGMDTEAF
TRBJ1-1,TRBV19,ASDGTGEFPDTEAF
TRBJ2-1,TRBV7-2,ASSLGNYGGNEQF
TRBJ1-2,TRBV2,AIDRDQPPTDRYT
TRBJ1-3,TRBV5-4,ASSSPGDSGNTIY
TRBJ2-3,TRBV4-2,ASSQDSAGSTDTQY
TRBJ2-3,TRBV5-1,ASSLVAGGPTDTQY
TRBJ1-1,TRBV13,ASSLGRVSTEAF
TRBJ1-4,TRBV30,AWSPRVREKLF
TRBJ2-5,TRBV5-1,ASSSVAGQRRETQY
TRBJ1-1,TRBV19,ATLLGSGTEAF
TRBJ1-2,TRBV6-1,ASSPGTGAEGYT